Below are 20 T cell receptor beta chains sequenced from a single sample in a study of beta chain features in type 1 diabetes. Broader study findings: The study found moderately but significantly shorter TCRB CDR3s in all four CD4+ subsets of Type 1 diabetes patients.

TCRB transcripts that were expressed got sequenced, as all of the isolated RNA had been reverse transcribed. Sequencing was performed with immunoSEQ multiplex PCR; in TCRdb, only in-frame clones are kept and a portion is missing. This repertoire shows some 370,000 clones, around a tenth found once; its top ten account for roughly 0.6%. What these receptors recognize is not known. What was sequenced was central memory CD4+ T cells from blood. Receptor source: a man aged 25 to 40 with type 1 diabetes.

The CDR3 DNA follows: TGTGCCTGGTCCTACGGGACAGCGGGCGAGCAGTACTTC. Translating gives CAWSYGTAGEQYF. The genes are TRBV30 and TRBJ2-5; D may be TRBD1 (7 bases). The DNA end is more similar to TRBJ2-7, so the J call may be wrong. The CDR3 runs 13 residues. Germline-derived CDR1 and CDR2 are GTSNPN and SVGIG (reference sequence).

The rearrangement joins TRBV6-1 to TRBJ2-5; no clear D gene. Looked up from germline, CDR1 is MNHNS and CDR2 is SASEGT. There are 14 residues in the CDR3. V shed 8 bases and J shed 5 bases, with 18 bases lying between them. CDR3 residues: CASSESRLRETQYF. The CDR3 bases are TGTGCCAGCTCGGAAAGTAGGCTCAGGGAGACCCAGTACTTC.

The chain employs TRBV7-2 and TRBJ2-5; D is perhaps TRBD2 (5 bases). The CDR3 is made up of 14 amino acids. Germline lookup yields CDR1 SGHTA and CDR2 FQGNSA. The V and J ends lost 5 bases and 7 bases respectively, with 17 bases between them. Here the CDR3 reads CASSQPWFGGTQYF. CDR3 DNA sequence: TGTGCCAGCAGCCAACCGTGGTTTGGAGGGACCCAGTACTTC.

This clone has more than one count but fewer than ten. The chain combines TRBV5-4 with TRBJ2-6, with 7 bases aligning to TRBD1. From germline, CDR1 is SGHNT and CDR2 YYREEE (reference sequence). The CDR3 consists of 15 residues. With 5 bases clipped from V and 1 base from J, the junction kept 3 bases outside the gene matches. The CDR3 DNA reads TGTGCCAGCAGTGACAGGGAATCTGGGGCCAACGTCCTGACTTTC. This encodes CASSDRESGANVLTF.

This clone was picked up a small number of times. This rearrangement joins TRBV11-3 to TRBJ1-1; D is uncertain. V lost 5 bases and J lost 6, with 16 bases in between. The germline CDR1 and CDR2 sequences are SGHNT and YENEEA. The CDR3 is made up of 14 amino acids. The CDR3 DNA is TGTGCCAGCAGCCAGACCTTGTCCGGCTCTGAAGCTTTCTTT. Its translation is CASSQTLSGSEAFF.

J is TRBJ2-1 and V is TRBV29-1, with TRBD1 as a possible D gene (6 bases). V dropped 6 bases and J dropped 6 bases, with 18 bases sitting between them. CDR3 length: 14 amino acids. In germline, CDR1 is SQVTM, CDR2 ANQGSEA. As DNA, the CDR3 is TGCAGCGTGGGAACAGGGATGTTGGGCAATGAGCAGTTCTTC. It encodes CSVGTGMLGNEQFF.

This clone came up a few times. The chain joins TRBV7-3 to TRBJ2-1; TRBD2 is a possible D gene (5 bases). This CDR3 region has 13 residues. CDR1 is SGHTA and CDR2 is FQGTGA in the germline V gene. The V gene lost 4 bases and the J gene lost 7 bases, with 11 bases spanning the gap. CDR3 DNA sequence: TGTGCCAGCAGCTCCGGGGTGGGGAATGAGCAGTTCTTC. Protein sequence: CASSSGVGNEQFF. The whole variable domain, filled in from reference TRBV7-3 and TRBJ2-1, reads GAGVSQTPSNKVTEKGKYVELRCDPISGHTALYWYRQSLGQGPEFLIYFQGTGAADDSGLPNDRFFAVRPEGSVSTLKIQRTERGDSAVYLCASSSGVGNEQFFGPGTRLTVL.

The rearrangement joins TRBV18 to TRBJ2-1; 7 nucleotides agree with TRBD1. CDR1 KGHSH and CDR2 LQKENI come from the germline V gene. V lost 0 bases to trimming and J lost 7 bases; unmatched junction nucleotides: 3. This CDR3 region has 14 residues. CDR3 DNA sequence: TGTGCCAGCTCACCACCGGGACAGACTAATGAGCAGTTCTTC. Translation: CASSPPGQTNEQFF. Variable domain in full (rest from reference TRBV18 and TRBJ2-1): NAGVMQNPRHLVRRRGQEARLRCSPMKGHSHVYWYRQLPEEGLKFMVYLQKENIIDESGMPKERFSAEFPKEGPSILRIQQVVRGDSAAYFCASSPPGQTNEQFFGPGTRLTVL.

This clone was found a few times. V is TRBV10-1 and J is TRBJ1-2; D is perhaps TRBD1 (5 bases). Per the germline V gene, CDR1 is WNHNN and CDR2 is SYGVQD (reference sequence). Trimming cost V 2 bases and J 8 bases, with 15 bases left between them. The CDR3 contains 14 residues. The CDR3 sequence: CASSEGLIQGGYTF. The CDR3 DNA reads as TGCGCCAGCAGTGAGGGCCTCATCCAGGGAGGCTACACCTTC.

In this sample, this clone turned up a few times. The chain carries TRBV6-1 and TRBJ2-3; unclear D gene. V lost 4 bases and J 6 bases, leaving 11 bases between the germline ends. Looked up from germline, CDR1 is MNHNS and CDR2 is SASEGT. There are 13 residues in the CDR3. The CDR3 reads CASSVSPSDTQYF. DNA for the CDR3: TGTGCCAGCAGTGTATCGCCCTCGGATACGCAGTATTTT.

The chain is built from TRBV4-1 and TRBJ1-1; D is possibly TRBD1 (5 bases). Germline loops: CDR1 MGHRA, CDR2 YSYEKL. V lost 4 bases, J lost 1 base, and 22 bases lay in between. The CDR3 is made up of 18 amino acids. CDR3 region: CASSPQDRPIRANTEAFF. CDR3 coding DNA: TGCGCCAGCAGCCCGCAAGACAGACCCATCAGGGCGAACACTGAAGCTTTCTTT.

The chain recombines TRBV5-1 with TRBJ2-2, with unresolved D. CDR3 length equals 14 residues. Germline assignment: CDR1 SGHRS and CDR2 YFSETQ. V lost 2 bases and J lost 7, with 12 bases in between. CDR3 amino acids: CASSFRRRGGELFF. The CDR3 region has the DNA TGCGCCAGCAGCTTCCGACGGCGCGGCGGGGAGCTGTTTTTT. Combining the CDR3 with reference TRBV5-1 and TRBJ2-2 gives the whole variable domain KAGVTQTPRYLIKTRGQQVTLSCSPISGHRSVSWYQQTPGQGLQFLFEYFSETQRNKGNFPGRFSGRQFSNSRSEMNVSTLELGDSALYLCASSFRRRGGELFFGEGSRLTVL.

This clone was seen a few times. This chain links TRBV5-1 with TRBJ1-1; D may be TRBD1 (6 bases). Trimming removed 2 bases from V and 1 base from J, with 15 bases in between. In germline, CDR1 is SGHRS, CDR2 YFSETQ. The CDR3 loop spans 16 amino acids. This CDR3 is CASSFGQTRPNTEAFF. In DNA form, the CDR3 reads TGCGCCAGCAGCTTCGGACAGACGAGGCCGAACACTGAAGCTTTCTTT.

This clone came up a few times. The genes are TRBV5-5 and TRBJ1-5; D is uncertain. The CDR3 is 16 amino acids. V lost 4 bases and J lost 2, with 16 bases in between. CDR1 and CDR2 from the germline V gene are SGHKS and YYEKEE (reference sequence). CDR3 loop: CASSPINAEGNQPQHF. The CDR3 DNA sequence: TGTGCCAGCAGCCCCATAAATGCGGAAGGCAATCAGCCCCAGCATTTT.

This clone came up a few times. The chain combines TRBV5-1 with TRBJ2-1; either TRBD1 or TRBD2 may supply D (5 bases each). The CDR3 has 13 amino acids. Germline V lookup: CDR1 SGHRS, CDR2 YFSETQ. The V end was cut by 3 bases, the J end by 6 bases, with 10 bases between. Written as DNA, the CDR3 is TGCGCCAGCAGCTGGGGGACCGCCAATGAGCAGTTCTTC. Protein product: CASSWGTANEQFF.

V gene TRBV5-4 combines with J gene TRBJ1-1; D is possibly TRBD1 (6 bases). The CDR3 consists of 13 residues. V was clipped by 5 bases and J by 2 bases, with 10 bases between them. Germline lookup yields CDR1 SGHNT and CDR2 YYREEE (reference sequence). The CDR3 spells CASSKDSNTEAFF. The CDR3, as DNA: TGTGCCAGCAGTAAGGACAGCAACACTGAAGCTTTCTTT.

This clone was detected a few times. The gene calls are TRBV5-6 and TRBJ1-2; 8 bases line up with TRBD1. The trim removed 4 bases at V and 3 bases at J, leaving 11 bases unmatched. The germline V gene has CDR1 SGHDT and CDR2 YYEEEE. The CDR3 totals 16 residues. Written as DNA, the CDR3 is TGTGCCAGCAGCCGGAGACAGGGGCGGATGGACTATGGCTACACCTTC. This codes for CASSRRQGRMDYGYTF.

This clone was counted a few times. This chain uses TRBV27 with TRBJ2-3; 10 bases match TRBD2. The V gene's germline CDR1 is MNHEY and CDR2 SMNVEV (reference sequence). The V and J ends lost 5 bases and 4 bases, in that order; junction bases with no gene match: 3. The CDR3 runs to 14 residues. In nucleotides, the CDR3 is TGTGCCAGCAGTCTTAGCGGGAGGCCAGATACGCAGTATTTT. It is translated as CASSLSGRPDTQYF.

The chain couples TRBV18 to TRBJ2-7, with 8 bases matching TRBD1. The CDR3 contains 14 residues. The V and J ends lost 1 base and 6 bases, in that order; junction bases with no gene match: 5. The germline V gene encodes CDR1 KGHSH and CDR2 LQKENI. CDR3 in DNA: TGTGCCAGCTCACCACTTCCAGGGGGCGGCGAGCAGTACTTC. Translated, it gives CASSPLPGGGEQYF.

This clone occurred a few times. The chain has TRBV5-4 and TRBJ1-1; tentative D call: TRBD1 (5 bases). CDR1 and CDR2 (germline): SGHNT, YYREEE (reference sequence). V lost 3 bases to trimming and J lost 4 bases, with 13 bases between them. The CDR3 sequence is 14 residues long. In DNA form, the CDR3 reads TGTGCCAGCAGCTATGCAGGGTTTGCCACTGAAGCTTTCTTT. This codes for CASSYAGFATEAFF.